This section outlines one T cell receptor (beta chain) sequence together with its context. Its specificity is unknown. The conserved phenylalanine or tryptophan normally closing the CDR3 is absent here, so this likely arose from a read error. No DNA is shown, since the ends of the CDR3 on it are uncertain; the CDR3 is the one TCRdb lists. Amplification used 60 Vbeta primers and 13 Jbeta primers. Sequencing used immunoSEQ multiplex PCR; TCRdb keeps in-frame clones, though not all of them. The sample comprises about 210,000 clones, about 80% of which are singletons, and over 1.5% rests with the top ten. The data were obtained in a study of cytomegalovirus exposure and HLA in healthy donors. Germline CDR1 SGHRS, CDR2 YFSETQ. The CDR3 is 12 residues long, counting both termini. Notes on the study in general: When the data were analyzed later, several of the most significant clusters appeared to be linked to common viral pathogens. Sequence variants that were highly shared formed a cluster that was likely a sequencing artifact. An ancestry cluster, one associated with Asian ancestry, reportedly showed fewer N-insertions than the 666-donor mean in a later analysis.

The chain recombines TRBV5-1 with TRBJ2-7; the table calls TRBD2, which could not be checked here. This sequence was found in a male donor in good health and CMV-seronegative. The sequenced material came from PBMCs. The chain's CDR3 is CASSPDRGHGLA.